This TCR beta chain was documented in a study of cytomegalovirus exposure and HLA in healthy donors. General observations from the study: A few V segments could not be told apart, such as TRBV6-2 and TRBV6-3, and were left out.

60 Vbeta and 13 Jbeta primers were used in PCR. The data were produced by immunoSEQ multiplex PCR, yet TCRdb's version contains in-frame clones alone and is incomplete. The sample carries approximately 260,000 clones, around 90% recorded once. Details on this clone: The target antigen is unknown.

V lost 1 base and J 5 bases, leaving 11 bases between the germline ends. Per germline, CDR1 MNHNY and CDR2 SVGAGI (reference sequence). The CDR3 totals 15 residues. This chain links TRBV6-6 with TRBJ1-4, with TRBD1 as a possible D gene (6 bases). This sequence originates from a girl aged 2-10 years in good health and CMV-seronegative. The sequencing sample was made of PBMCs. The CDR3, as DNA: TGTGCCAGCAGTTACTATCAGGGGCGGAATGAAAAACTGTTTTTT. It is translated as CASSYYQGRNEKLFF.